The 22 T cell receptor beta chains below come from one sample, sequenced in a study of blood T cell repertoires in COVID-19. Generated by immunoSEQ multiplex PCR, the TCRdb table keeps only in-frame clones and is missing some. Of about 120,000 clones detected, about 81% appear once; the ten largest clones hold 17%. The sample taken for sequencing was peripheral blood. Receptors originate from a young man with COVID-19, enrolled during active disease.

V gene TRBV5-6 combines with J gene TRBJ1-5; D is possibly TRBD1 (6 bases). This CDR3 region has 16 residues. The germline V gene encodes CDR1 SGHDT and CDR2 YYEEEE. Trimming cost V 4 bases and J 7 bases, with 21 bases left between them. The CDR3 DNA is TGTGCCAGCAGCCTGGGGGCCACCTCAACTAGACAGCCCCAGCATTTT. The encoded protein is CASSLGATSTRQPQHF.

CDR3 DNA sequence: TGCGCCAGCAGCTTGCTTGGCAGGGGGAGAGCTGGGGCCAACGTCCTGACTTTC. Translating it yields CASSLLGRGRAGANVLTF. The V gene is TRBV5-1, the J gene TRBJ2-6; 7 bases are a match to TRBD1. V dropped 1 base and J dropped 2; count of bases not matched to a gene: 9. Germline CDR1 reads SGHRS; CDR2 reads YFSETQ. The CDR3 extends over 18 amino acids.

This chain uses TRBV28 with TRBJ2-7; D may be TRBD2 (7 bases). Germline V CDR1 and CDR2: MDHEN, SYDVKM. The V end was cut by 7 bases, the J end by 6 bases, with 22 bases between. CDR3 length equals 15 residues. Written as DNA, the CDR3 is TGTGCCAGCACCTTGGGGGGGGCAAATCTTGTCGAGCAGTACTTC. Protein product: CASTLGGANLVEQYF.

The chain is built from TRBV24-1 and TRBJ2-1, with 8 nucleotides matching TRBD1. The length of the CDR3 is 14 residues. Trimming cost V 6 bases and J 8 bases; bases outside gene matches: 8. Germline CDR1 and CDR2: KGHDR and SFDVKD. The CDR3 nucleotides read TGTGCCACCAGTTCAGGGGGCCCCTTGTATGAGCAGTTCTTC. Residues: CATSSGGPLYEQFF.

This rearrangement joins TRBV4-1 to TRBJ1-3; TRBD1 aligns across 11 bases. The CDR3 loop spans 17 amino acids. The germline V gene encodes CDR1 MGHRA and CDR2 YSYEKL. With 3 bases clipped from V and 5 bases from J, the junction kept 9 bases outside the gene matches. CDR3 in amino acids: CASSHPAGTGGRNTIYF. CDR3 nucleotide sequence: TGCGCCAGCAGCCATCCAGCGGGGACAGGGGGAAGAAACACCATATATTTT.

The chain recombines TRBV4-3 with TRBJ1-1, with TRBD1 matching 8 bases. Germline V gene sequence: CDR1 LGHNA, CDR2 YSLEER. J lost 0 bases, V lost 3 bases, and 3 bases had no gene match. The CDR3 runs to 15 residues. For the CDR3, the DNA is TGCGCCAGCAGCCAGGACAGGGCCTTGAACACTGAAGCTTTCTTT. Protein product: CASSQDRALNTEAFF.

The chain combines TRBV24-1 with TRBJ2-3, with a tentative D call TRBD1 (6 bases). V was pared by 3 bases and J by 5 bases, with 8 bases between. The germline CDR1 and CDR2 sequences are KGHDR and SFDVKD. The CDR3 extends over 13 amino acids. Written as DNA, the CDR3 is TGTGCCACCAGTGATGAAGGGGGAGATACGCAGTATTTT. It is translated as CATSDEGGDTQYF.

This clone has a count of ten or more. Other DNA sequences in this specimen translate into the identical CDR3. The chain recombines TRBV6-4 with TRBJ2-3; 10 bases align to TRBD2. The V gene's germline CDR1 is MRHNA and CDR2 SNTAGT. This CDR3 contains 15 residues. V lost 3 bases to trimming and J lost 1 base; unmatched junction nucleotides: 1. The CDR3 coding sequence is TGTGCCAGCAGTGAGGGGACTAGCGGCACAGATACGCAGTATTTT. Its protein is CASSEGTSGTDTQYF.

This chain joins TRBV29-1 and TRBJ1-4; a weak D match, TRBD1 (6 bases). The CDR3 sequence is 13 residues long. The V end lost 5 bases, the J end lost 2 bases, and 9 bases lay between the germline ends. Germline V lookup: CDR1 SQVTM, CDR2 ANQGSEA. The CDR3 coding sequence is TGCAGCGTTTACAGGGATACTAATGAAAAACTGTTTTTT. Encoded protein: CSVYRDTNEKLFF.

The CDR3 region has the DNA TGTGCCAGCAGCTTTACCCCGAGCTCCTACAATGAGCAGTTCTTC. This codes for CASSFTPSSYNEQFF. The V and J genes are TRBV6-2 or TRBV6-3 and TRBJ2-1; the D is unclear. The CDR3 loop spans 15 amino acids. V shed 6 bases and J shed 0 bases, with 12 bases lying between them. Germline V gene data show CDR1 as MNHEY and CDR2 as SVGEGT.

The chain recombines TRBV27 with TRBJ2-3; 10 nucleotides line up with TRBD2. With V trimmed by 6 bases and J by 5 bases, 5 bases remained unmatched. The CDR3 sequence is 14 residues long. Germline lookup yields CDR1 MNHEY and CDR2 SMNVEV (reference sequence). The CDR3 spells CASRSSGSVDTQYF. The CDR3 DNA reads TGTGCCAGCAGGTCTAGCGGGAGTGTAGATACGCAGTATTTT.

V and J are TRBV4-1 and TRBJ1-3; D is ambiguous. This CDR3 contains 13 residues. Germline loops: CDR1 MGHRA, CDR2 YSYEKL. The ends were cut back, 8 bases at V and 1 base at J, with 9 bases in the middle. The DNA for the CDR3 is TGCGCCAGCTCCAGGCTTTCTGGAAACACCATATATTTT. Translation gives CASSRLSGNTIYF.

The chain recombines TRBV2 with TRBJ2-1; TRBD2 matches 14 bases. The CDR3 sequence is 17 residues long. After removal of 8 bases from V and 15 bases from J, the junction contained 21 bases not matched to a gene. Germline lookup yields CDR1 SNHLY and CDR2 FYNNEI. The CDR3 region is CASHSPGLAGVFPPPFF. The CDR3 DNA reads as TGTGCCAGCCACAGCCCGGGACTAGCGGGAGTGTTTCCCCCCCCGTTCTTC.

V usage is TRBV7-8 and J usage is TRBJ1-2; 8 bases agree with TRBD1. Germline CDR1 and CDR2: SGHVS and FQNEAQ. CDR3 length: 15 amino acids. Unmatched junction bases numbered 7, after V lost 5 bases and J lost 2 bases. CDR3 loop: CASSPRQGLNYGYTF. CDR3 nucleotide sequence: TGTGCCAGCAGCCCACGACAGGGGCTAAACTATGGCTACACCTTC.

V is TRBV19 and J is TRBJ1-6; unclear D gene. The CDR3 totals 15 residues. V was clipped by 1 base and J by 8 bases, with 12 bases between them. From germline, CDR1 is LNHDA and CDR2 SQIVND (reference sequence). The CDR3 is CASSIVAGADSPLHF. The CDR3 DNA follows: TGTGCCAGTAGTATAGTTGCGGGTGCGGATTCACCCCTCCACTTT.

The genes are TRBV7-9 and TRBJ2-2, with a weak D call TRBD2 (7 bases). The germline gives CDR1 SEHNR, CDR2 FQNEAQ (reference sequence). The CDR3 totals 16 residues. The V end lost 2 bases, the J end lost 4 bases, and 14 bases lay between the germline ends. CDR3 sequence reads: CASSLLSGEGTGELFF. CDR3 nucleotide sequence: TGTGCCAGCAGCTTACTGTCAGGGGAGGGCACCGGGGAGCTGTTTTTT.

This clone was found once. The V and J genes are TRBV19 and TRBJ2-5; no firm D call. CDR1 is LNHDA and CDR2 is SQIVND in the germline V gene (reference sequence). The CDR3 contains 13 residues. Trimming cost V 3 bases and J 1 base, with 6 bases left between them. Here the CDR3 reads CASSIPRQETQYF. CDR3 nucleotide sequence: TGTGCCAGTAGTATCCCCCGCCAAGAGACCCAGTACTTC.

This clone has more than one count but fewer than ten. The chain combines TRBV19 with TRBJ2-7; TRBD1 aligns across 10 bases. The CDR3 length is 14 residues. CDR1 is LNHDA, CDR2 SQIVND, per germline (reference sequence). After removal of 6 bases from V and 0 bases from J, the junction contained 2 bases not matched to a gene. DNA of the CDR3: TGTGCCAGTAGCCGGGACAGGGGCTCCTACGAGCAGTACTTC. Protein product: CASSRDRGSYEQYF.

V is TRBV3-1 (or the pseudogene TRBV3-2) and J is TRBJ2-2; a possible D gene is TRBD2 (6 bases). V was shortened by 0 bases and J by 8 bases, with 13 bases between the two germline ends. CDR1 and CDR2 (germline): LGHDT, YNNKEL (reference sequence). There are 15 residues in the CDR3. The CDR3 reads CASSQDGGVRGELFF. DNA for the CDR3: TGTGCCAGCAGCCAAGATGGCGGGGTCAGGGGGGAGCTGTTTTTT.

The chain links TRBV5-4 to TRBJ2-3; 15 bases fit TRBD2. V lost 5 bases to trimming and J lost 3 bases; unmatched junction nucleotides: 4. This CDR3 comprises 16 residues. The germline gives CDR1 SGHNT, CDR2 YYREEE (reference sequence). The CDR3 loop is CASRQGLAGGTDTQYF. CDR3 coding DNA: TGTGCCAGCAGGCAAGGACTAGCGGGAGGGACAGATACGCAGTATTTT. Complete variable domain (other parts from reference TRBV5-4 and TRBJ2-3): ETGVTQSPTHLIKTRGQQVTLRCSSQSGHNTVSWYQQALGQGPQFIFQYYREEENGRGNFPPRFSGLQFPNYSSELNVNALELDDSALYLCASRQGLAGGTDTQYFGPGTRLTVL.

V is TRBV7-9 and J is TRBJ2-1, with D perhaps matching TRBD2 (5 bases). Germline CDR1 and CDR2: SEHNR and FQNEAQ (reference sequence). CDR3 length equals 15 residues. Trimming pared 8 bases from V and 5 bases from J, leaving 19 bases between. The DNA for the CDR3 is TGTGCCAGCTTCCAAGTCGGAGGCAGGAACAATGAGCAGTTCTTC. Translation gives CASFQVGGRNNEQFF. The full variable domain, its missing parts supplied by reference TRBV7-9 and TRBJ2-1, is DTGVSQNPRHKITKRGQNVTFRCDPISEHNRLYWYRQTLGQGPEFLTYFQNEAQLEKSRLLSDRFSAERPKGSFSTLEIQRTEQGDSAMYLCASFQVGGRNNEQFFGPGTRLTVL.

The rearrangement joins TRBV29-1 to TRBJ1-3; D not certain. Germline assignment: CDR1 SQVTM and CDR2 ANQGSEA. CDR3 size: 15 residues. V lost 0 bases, J lost 0 bases, and 9 bases lay in between. The CDR3 DNA follows: TGCAGCGTTGAAGATCTGGCCCTCTCTGGAAACACCATATATTTT. Its translation is CSVEDLALSGNTIYF.